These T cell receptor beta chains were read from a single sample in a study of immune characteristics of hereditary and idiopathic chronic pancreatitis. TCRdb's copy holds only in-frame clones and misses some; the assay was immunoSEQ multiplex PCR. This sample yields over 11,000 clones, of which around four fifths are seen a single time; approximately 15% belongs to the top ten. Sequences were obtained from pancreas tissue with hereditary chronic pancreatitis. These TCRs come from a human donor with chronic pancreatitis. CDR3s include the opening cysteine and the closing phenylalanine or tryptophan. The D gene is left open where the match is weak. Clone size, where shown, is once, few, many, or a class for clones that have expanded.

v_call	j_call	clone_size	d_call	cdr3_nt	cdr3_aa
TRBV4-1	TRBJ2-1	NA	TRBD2	TGCGCCAGCAGCCAGACTCCGCCCTCGACCCTAGCGGCTTCCTACAATGAGCAGTTCTTC	CASSQTPPSTLAASYNEQFF
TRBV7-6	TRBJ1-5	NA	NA	TGTGCCAGCAGCTTAGATGCGAATCAGCCCCAGCATTTT	CASSLDANQPQHF
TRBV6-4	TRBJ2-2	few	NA	TGTGCCAGCAGTGACGGGACTAACACCGGGGAGCTGTTTTTT	CASSDGTNTGELFF
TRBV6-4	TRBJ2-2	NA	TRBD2	TGTGCCAGCAGTGAAGGGACTAGCACCGGGGAGCTGTTTTTT	CASSEGTSTGELFF
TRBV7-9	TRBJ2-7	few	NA	TGTGCCAGCAGCTCCCCAACGCTCGACAGGACCTACGAGCAGTACTTC	CASSSPTLDRTYEQYF
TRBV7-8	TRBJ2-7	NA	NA	TGTGCCAGCAGCTTAGCGGGCTCCTACGAGCAGTACTTC	CASSLAGSYEQYF
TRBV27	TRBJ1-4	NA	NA	TGTGCCAGCAGTTCGGGCCTAGAAAAACTGTTTTTT	CASSSGLEKLFF
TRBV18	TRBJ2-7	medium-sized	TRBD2	TGTGCCAGCTTGGGGACTAGCGGGAGGGCCAACGAGCAGTACTTC	CASLGTSGRANEQYF
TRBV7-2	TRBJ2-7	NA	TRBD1	TGTGCCAGCAGCTTAGCGTTCGGGACAGGGCTATACGAGCAGTACTTC	CASSLAFGTGLYEQYF
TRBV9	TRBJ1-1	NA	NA	TGTGCCAGCAGCGTATCCCCGGACACTGAAGCTTTCTTT	CASSVSPDTEAFF
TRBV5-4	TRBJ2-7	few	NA	TGTGCCAGCAGTAGGCAGGGCCCCTACGAGCAGTACTTC	CASSRQGPYEQYF
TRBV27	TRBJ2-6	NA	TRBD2	TGTGCCAGCAGTGGAGCGGGAGTCCACTCTGGGGCCAACGTCCTGACTTTC	CASSGAGVHSGANVLTF
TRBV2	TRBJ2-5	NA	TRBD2	TGTGCCAGCAGTGAAGCTAGCGGGTGGGAATTGGAGGAGACCCAGTACTTC	CASSEASGWELEETQYF
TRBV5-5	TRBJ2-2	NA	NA	TGTGCCAGCAGCTTCGTGGATGAAGGCACCGGGGAGCTGTTTTTT	CASSFVDEGTGELFF
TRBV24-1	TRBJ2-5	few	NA	TGTGCCACCAGTGAGTCCGGGACCTCTAAAGAGACCCAGTACTTC	CATSESGTSKETQYF
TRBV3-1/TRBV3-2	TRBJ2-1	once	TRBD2	TGTGCCAGCAGCCAAGAACTCGCGGGAGGGGGGCAGTTCTTC	CASSQELAGGGQFF
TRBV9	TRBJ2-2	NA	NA	TGTGCCAGCAGCGCCCAATCCCTGGGGGAGCTGTTTTTT	CASSAQSLGELFF
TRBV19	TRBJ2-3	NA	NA	TGTGCCCTGGATACGCAGTATTTT	CALDTQYF
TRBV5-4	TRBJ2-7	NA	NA	TGTGCCAGCAGCGGGGACGGATCCTACGAGCAGTACTTC	CASSGDGSYEQYF
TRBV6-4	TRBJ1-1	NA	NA	TGTGCCAGCAGTGACTCGGGAGACAGGCCCACGGAAGCTTTCTTT	CASSDSGDRPTEAFF
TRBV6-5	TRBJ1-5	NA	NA	TGTGCCTCACAGGGTACCGCGGGTCAGCCCCAGCATTTT	CASQGTAGQPQHF
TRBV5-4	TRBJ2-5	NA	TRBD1	TGTGCCAGCAGCTTGGCCCGACAGGGGGCAGGGGAGACCCAGTACTTC	CASSLARQGAGETQYF